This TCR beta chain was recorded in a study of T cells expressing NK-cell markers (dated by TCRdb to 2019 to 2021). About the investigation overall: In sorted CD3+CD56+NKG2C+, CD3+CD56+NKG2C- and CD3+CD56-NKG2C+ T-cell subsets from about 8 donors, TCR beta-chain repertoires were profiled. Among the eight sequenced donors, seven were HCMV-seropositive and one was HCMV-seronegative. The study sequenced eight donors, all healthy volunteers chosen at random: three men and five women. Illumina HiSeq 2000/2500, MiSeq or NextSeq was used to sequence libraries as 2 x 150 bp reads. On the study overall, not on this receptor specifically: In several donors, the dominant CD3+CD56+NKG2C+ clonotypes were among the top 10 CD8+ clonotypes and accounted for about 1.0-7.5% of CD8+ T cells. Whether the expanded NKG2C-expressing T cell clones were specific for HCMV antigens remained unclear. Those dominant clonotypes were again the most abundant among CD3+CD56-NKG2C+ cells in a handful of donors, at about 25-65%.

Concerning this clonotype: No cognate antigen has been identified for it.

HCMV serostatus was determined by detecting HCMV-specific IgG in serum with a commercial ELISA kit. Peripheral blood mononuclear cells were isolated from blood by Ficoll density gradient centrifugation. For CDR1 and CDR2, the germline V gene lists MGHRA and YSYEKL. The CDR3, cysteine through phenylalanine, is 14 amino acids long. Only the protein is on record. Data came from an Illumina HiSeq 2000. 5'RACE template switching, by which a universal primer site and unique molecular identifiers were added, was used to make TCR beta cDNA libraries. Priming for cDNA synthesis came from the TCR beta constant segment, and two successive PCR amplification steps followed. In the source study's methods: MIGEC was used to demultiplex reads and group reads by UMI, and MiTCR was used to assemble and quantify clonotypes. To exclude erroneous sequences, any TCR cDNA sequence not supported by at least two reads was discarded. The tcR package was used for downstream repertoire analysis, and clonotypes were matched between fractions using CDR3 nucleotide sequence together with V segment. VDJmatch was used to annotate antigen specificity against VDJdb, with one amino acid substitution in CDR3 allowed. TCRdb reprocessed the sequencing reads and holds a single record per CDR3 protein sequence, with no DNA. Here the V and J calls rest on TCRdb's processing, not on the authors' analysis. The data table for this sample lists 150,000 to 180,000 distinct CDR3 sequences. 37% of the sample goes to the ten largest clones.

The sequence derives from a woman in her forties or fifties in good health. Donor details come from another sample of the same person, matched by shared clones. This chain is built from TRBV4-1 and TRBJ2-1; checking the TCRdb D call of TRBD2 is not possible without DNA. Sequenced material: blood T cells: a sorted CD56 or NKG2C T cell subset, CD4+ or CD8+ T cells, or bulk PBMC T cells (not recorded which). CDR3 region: CASSQLGGGNEQFF.